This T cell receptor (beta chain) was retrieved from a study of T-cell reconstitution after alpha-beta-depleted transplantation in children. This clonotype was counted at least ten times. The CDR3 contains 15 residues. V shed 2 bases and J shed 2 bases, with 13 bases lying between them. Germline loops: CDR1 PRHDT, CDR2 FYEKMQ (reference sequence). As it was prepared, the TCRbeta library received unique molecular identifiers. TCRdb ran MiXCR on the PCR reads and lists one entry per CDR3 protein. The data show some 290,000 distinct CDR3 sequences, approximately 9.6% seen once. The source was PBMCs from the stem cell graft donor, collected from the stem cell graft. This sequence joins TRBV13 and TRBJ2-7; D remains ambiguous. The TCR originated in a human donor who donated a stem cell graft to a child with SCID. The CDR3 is CASSLRLGRTYEQYF. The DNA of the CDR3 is TGTGCCAGCAGCTTAAGGTTAGGGCGCACCTACGAGCAGTACTTC. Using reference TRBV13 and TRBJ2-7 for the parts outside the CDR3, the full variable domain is AAGVIQSPRHLIKEKRETATLKCYPIPRHDTVYWYQQGPGQDPQFLISFYEKMQSDKGSIPDRFSAQQFSDYHSELNMSSLELGDSALYFCASSLRLGRTYEQYFGPGTRLTVT.